Reported below is one T cell receptor (beta chain). As yet, its antigen is unknown. Each donor was healthy, and each was a bone marrow donor. In the PCR, 60 Vbeta and 13 Jbeta primers were used. This table comes from immunoSEQ multiplex PCR, and its TCRdb copy is limited to in-frame clones, with some not included. This sample has roughly 200,000 clones, with approximately 85% found just once. CDR1 is SGHRS and CDR2 is YFSETQ in the germline V gene. The CDR3 has 16 residues. J lost 4 bases, V lost 0 bases, and 8 bases had no gene match. The sample comes from a study of cytomegalovirus exposure and HLA in healthy donors. Broader study findings: Investigators reported 150 to 200 TCR beta chains as tied to cytomegalovirus. Productive rates of about 87% or about 30% were seen for most TCR beta V segments in an earlier analysis. The study reported that TCR beta sequences accurately predicted HLA-A and HLA-B alleles in most subjects.

Sequenced material: PBMCs. The origin of this receptor is a girl between 10 and 17 years old in good health and CMV-seropositive. The chain recombines TRBV5-1 with TRBJ2-3; 7 bases fit TRBD2. DNA of the CDR3: TGCGCCAGCAGCTTGGGCGTGGGGGGGATGCCAGATACGCAGTATTTT. As protein: CASSLGVGGMPDTQYF.